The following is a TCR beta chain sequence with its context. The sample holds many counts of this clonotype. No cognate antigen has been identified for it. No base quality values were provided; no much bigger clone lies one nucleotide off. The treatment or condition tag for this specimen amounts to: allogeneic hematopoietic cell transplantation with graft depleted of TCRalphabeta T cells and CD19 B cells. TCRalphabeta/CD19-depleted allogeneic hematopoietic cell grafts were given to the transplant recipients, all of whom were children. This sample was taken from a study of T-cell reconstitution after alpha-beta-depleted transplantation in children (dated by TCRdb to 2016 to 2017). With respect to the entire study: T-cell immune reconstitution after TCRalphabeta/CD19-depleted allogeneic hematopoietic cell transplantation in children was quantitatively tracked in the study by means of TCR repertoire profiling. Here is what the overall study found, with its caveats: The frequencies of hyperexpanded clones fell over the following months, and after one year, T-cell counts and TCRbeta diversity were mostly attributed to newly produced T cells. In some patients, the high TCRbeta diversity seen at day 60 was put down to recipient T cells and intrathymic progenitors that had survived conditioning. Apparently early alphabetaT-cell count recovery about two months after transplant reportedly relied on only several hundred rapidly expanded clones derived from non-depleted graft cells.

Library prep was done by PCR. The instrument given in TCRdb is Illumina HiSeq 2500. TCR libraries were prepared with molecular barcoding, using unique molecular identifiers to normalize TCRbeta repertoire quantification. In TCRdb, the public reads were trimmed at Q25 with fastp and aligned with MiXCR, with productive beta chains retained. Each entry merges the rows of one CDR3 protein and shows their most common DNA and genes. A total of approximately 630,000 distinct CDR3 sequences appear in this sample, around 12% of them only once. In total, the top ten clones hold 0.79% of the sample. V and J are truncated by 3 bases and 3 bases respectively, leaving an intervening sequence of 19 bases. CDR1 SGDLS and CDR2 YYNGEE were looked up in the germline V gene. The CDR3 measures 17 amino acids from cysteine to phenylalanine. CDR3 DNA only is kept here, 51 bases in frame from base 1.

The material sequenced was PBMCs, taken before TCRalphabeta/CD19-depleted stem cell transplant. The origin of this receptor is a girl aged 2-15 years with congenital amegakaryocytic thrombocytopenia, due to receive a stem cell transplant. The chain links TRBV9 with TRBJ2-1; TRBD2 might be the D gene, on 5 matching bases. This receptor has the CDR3 CASSANPSSRDYNEQFF. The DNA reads TGTGCCAGCAGCGCCAACCCTAGCTCCCGAGACTACAATGAGCAGTTCTTC.